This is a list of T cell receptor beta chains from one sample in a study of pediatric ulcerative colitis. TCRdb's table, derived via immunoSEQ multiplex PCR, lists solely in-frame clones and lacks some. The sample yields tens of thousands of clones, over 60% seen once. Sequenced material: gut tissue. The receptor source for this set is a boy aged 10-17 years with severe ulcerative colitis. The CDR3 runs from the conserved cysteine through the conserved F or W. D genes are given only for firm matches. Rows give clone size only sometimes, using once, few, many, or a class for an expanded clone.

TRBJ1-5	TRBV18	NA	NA	CASSPLRDQPQHF	TGTGCCAGCTCACCACTCAGGGACCAGCCCCAGCATTTT
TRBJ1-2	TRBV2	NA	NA	CASSLAPPGMAHGYTF	TGTGCCAGCAGTCTGGCACCCCCTGGTATGGCCCATGGCTACACCTTC
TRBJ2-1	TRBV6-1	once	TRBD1	CASRSGQGFYNEQFF	TGTGCCAGCAGATCGGGACAGGGATTCTACAATGAGCAGTTCTTC
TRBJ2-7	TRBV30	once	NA	CAWSKTPGHARTYEQYF	TGTGCCTGGAGTAAAACACCCGGGCACGCCCGGACGTACGAGCAGTACTTC
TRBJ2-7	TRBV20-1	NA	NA	CSAGAYEQYF	TGCAGTGCGGGGGCCTACGAGCAGTACTTC
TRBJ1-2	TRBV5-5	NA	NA	CASSSSRGGYTF	TGTGCCAGCAGCTCATCGAGGGGCGGCTACACCTTC
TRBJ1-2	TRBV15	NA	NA	CATQGAAGGYTF	TGTGCCACCCAAGGGGCGGCCGGTGGCTACACCTTC
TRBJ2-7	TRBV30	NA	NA	CACLRKASRHEQYF	TGTGCCTGCCTACGAAAGGCTAGCCGTCACGAGCAGTACTTC
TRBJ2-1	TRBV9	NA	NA	CASSAPGVFSEQFF	TGTGCCAGCAGCGCCCCGGGGGTCTTCAGTGAGCAGTTCTTC
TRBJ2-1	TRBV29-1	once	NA	CSGTTNEQFF	TGCAGCGGGACTACCAATGAGCAGTTCTTC
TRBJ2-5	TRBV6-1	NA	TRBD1	CASSWDRGGGTQYF	TGTGCCAGCAGTTGGGACAGGGGAGGTGGTACCCAGTACTTC
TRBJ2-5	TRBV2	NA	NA	CASSFKETQYF	TGTGCCAGCAGTTTTAAAGAGACCCAGTACTTC
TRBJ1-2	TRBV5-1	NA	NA	CASSSGTENYGYTF	TGCGCCAGCAGCTCTGGGACGGAGAACTATGGCTACACCTTC
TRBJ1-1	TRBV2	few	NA	CASSAKWGATEAFF	TGTGCCAGCAGTGCTAAGTGGGGGGCCACTGAAGCTTTCTTT
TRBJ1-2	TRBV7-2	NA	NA	CASSPRHLFYGYTF	TGTGCCAGCAGCCCCCGGCATCTCTTCTATGGCTACACCTTC
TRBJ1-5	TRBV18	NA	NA	CASSPSGHHQPQHF	TGTGCCAGCTCACCATCGGGACATCATCAGCCCCAGCATTTT
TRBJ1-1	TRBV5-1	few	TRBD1	CASSYPGQGAEAFF	TGCGCCAGCAGCTACCCGGGACAGGGAGCTGAAGCTTTCTTT
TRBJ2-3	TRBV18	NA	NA	CASSPFQAGADTQYF	TGTGCCAGCTCACCATTCCAGGCAGGGGCAGATACGCAGTATTTT
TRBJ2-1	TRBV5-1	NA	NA	CASSLVDVQFF	TGCGCCAGCAGCTTGGTGGATGTGCAGTTCTTC
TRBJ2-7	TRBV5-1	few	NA	CASSLDVGPYEQYF	TGCGCCAGCAGCTTGGATGTGGGCCCCTACGAGCAGTACTTC
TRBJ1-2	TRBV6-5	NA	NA	CASSYSLQVSNYGYTF	TGTGCCAGCAGTTACTCCTTACAAGTATCTAACTATGGCTACACCTTC
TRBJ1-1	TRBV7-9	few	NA	CASSPGSMNTEAFF	TGTGCCAGCAGCCCTGGATCGATGAACACTGAAGCTTTCTTT
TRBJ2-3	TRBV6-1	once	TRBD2	CASSWGLEQYF	TGTGCCTCCTCCTGGGGACTAGAGCAGTATTTT
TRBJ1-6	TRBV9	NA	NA	CASSVANTNNSPLHF	TGTGCCAGCAGCGTCGCTAACACAAATAATTCACCCCTCCACTTT
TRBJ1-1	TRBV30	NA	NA	CASQRGSTEAFF	TGTGCCTCGCAAAGGGGTTCGACTGAAGCTTTCTTT
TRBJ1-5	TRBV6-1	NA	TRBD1	CASSLGTGNQPQHF	TGTGCCAGCAGCCTTGGGACAGGCAATCAGCCCCAGCATTTT
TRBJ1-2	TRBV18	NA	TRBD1	CASSPGTVYGYTF	TGTGCCAGCTCGCCAGGGACAGTATATGGCTACACCTTC
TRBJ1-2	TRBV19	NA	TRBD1	CASSIEQGANYGYTF	TGTGCCAGTAGTATAGAACAGGGGGCTAACTATGGCTACACCTTC
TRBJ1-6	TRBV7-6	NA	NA	CASSLADTEGAPLHF	TGTGCCAGCAGCTTGGCGGACACGGAAGGTGCACCCCTCCACTTT
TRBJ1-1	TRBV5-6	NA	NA	CASSVQGPVVAFF	TGTGCCAGCAGCGTACAGGGTCCGGTCGTGGCTTTCTTT
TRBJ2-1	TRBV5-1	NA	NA	CASSLTGETSYNEQFF	TGCGCCAGCAGCTTGACGGGTGAAACATCCTACAATGAGCAGTTCTTC
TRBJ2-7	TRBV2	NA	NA	CASRLEGSPSYTYEQYF	TGTGCCAGCAGGCTTGAGGGTTCCCCCAGCTACACCTACGAGCAGTACTTC
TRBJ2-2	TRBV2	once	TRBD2	CASRRGGPGELFF	TGTGCCAGCAGGCGGGGGGGCCCCGGGGAGCTGTTTTTT
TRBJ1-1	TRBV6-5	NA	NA	CASSWGSGRAFF	TGTGCCAGCAGTTGGGGGTCAGGACGAGCTTTCTTT
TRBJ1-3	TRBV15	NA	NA	CATSRVWRGQDTIYF	TGTGCCACCAGCAGAGTGTGGCGCGGTCAGGACACCATATATTTT
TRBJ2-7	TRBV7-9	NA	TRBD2	CASTLGTSGTYEQYF	TGTGCCAGCACCCTCGGGACTAGCGGCACCTACGAGCAGTACTTC
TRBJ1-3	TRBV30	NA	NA	CAWWRGNTIYF	TGTGCCTGGTGGAGGGGAAACACCATATATTTT
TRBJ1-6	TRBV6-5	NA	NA	CASSRTEAQWSPLHF	TGTGCCAGCAGTCGTACAGAGGCTCAATGGTCACCCCTCCACTTT
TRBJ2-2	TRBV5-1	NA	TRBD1	CASSTGANTGELFF	TGCGCCAGCAGTACAGGGGCGAACACCGGGGAGCTGTTTTTT
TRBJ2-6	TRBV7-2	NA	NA	CASSLDRTGANVLTF	TGTGCCAGCAGCTTAGACAGGACCGGGGCCAACGTCCTGACTTTC
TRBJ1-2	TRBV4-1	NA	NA	CASSQERLANYGYTF	TGCGCCAGCAGCCAAGAGCGCTTAGCTAACTATGGCTACACCTTC
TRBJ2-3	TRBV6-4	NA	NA	CASSDVGGTDTQYF	TGTGCCAGCAGTGACGTCGGAGGCACAGATACGCAGTATTTT
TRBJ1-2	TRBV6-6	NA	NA	CASRGATRDYGYTF	TGTGCCAGCAGGGGCGCAACCCGAGACTATGGCTACACCTTC
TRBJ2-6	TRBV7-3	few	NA	CASSPGTLTLGANVLTF	TGTGCCAGCAGCCCCGGGACTCTAACTCTGGGCGCCAACGTCCTGACTTTC
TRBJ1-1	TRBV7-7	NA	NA	CASSMGLNTEAFF	TGTGCCAGCAGTATGGGGCTTAACACTGAAGCTTTCTTT